This T cell receptor beta chain originates from a study of blood T cells in healthy people across ages. Points from the study as a whole: Diversity of TCR beta per million T cells declined in a roughly linear way with age.

Using a J-beta primer mix together with a sample-barcoded 5' primer, a second PCR was run for about 6 to 12 cycles. A minimum of 2.5 million CDR3-containing paired-end reads was obtained for each sample. TCRdb re-called the 5' RACE reads through MiXCR, storing one row per CDR3 protein. The sample has roughly 1,300,000 distinct CDR3 sequences, roughly 64% seen once; the top ten hold 6.5% to 8%. Donors each provided approximately 9.6 milliliters of peripheral blood. The authors extracted at least 6 micrograms of total RNA per sample. This clonotype was picked up a small number of times. Its specificity is not known. The germline V gene encodes CDR1 SGHTA and CDR2 FQGNSA. V dropped 2 bases and J dropped 4 bases, with 9 bases sitting between them. This CDR3 is built from 14 residues.

The sequence came from a man aged 18 to 29 in good health. Sequencing was done on a sample of blood. The V call is TRBV7-2, the J call TRBJ1-5; D remains ambiguous. CDR3 residues: CASSLYSPNQPQHF. CDR3 coding DNA: TGTGCCAGCAGCTTATACAGCCCAAATCAGCCCCAGCATTTT.